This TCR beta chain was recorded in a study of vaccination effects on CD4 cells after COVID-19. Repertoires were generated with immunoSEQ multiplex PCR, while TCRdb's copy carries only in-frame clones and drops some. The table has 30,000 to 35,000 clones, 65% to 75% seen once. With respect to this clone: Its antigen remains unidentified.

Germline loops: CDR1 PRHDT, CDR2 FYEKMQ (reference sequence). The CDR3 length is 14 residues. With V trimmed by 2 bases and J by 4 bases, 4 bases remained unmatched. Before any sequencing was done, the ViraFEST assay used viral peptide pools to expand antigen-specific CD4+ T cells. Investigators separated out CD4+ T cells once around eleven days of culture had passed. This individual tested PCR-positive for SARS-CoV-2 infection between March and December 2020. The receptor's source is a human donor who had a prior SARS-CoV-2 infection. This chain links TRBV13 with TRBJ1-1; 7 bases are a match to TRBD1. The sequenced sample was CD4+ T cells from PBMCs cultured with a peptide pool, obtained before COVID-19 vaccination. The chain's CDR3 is CASSLKSGGTEAFF. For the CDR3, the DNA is TGTGCCAGCAGCTTAAAATCAGGGGGCACTGAAGCTTTCTTT.